This T cell receptor beta chain was documented in a study of blood T cells in healthy people across ages. Extraction of total RNA produced a minimum of 5.5 micrograms from each sample. This CDR3 has 16 amino acids. The germline CDR1 and CDR2 sequences are SQVTM and ANQGSEA. The J segment lost 7 bases and the V segment lost 4 bases, leaving 17 bases of the junction unmatched. A second PCR of 7 to 11 cycles used a sample-barcoded 5' primer and a J-beta primer mix. MiXCR, applied by TCRdb to the 5' RACE reads, yields one record per CDR3 protein. The table has about 1 million distinct CDR3 sequences, 45% seen once.

The TCR originated in a woman between 55 and 75 years old in good health. Sequenced: blood. The chain combines TRBV29-1 with TRBJ2-7; TRBD2 matches 9 bases. The CDR3 DNA reads TGCAGCGTTGCAATCGGTGCGGGAGGGACGTCCGGGGAGCAGTACTTC. Protein sequence: CSVAIGAGGTSGEQYF.